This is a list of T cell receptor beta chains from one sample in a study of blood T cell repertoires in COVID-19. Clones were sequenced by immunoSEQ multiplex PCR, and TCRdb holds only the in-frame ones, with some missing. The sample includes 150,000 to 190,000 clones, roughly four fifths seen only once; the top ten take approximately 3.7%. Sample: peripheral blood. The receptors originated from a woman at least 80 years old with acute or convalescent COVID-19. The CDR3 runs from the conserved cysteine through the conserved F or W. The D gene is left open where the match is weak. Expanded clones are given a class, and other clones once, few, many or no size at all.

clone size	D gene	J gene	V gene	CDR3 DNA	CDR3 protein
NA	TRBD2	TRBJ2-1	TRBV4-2	TGTGCCAGCAGCCAAGGGCCAGGGAGCGGGGGGTTCTCCTACAATGAGCAGTTCTTC	CASSQGPGSGGFSYNEQFF
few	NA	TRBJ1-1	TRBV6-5	TGTGCCAGCAGTTCGGACAGACATGAAGCTTTCTTT	CASSSDRHEAFF
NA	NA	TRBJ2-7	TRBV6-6	TGTGCCAGCAGTCAGTCCCTCGGGCAGTACTTC	CASSQSLGQYF
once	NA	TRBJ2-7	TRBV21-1	TGTGCCAGCAGCAAAGGTCCGATACCACTACTACCGCCCTACGAGCAGTACTTC	CASSKGPIPLLPPYEQYF
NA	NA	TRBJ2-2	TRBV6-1	TGTGCCAGCAGTGAATTTGGAGGGACAGCCGGGGAGCTGTTTTTT	CASSEFGGTAGELFF
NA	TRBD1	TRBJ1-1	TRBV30	TGTGCCTGGAGGGGCGGGTGGACAGGGGGGAAGAACACTGAAGCTTTCTTT	CAWRGGWTGGKNTEAFF
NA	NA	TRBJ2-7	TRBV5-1	TGCGCCAGCAGCTTGGGGGCAGGGGAATCCCACGAGCAGTACTTC	CASSLGAGESHEQYF
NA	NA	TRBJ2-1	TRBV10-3	TGTGCCACCACTGAAAATAGGTCCCCAGACTCTCAGTTCTTC	CATTENRSPDSQFF
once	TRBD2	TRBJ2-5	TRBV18	TGTGCCAGCTCACCGGGACTAGCGGAAAGATTTCAAGAGACCCAGTACTTC	CASSPGLAERFQETQYF
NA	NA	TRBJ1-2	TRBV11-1	TGTGCCAGCAGCTCTATAGGGGGTTTTGGCGGCTACACCTTC	CASSSIGGFGGYTF
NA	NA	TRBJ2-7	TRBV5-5	TGTGCCAGCAGCTTGTGGGTTAGCGGCGGCGAGCAGTACTTC	CASSLWVSGGEQYF
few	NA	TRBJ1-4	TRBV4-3	TGCGCCAGCAGCCAAAGCGGTACGGGGGTAAAACTGTTTTTT	CASSQSGTGVKLFF
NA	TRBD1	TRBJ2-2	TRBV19	TGTGCCAGTAGTACCGACAGGGTGGCCGGGGAGCTGTTTTTT	CASSTDRVAGELFF
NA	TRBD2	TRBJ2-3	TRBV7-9	TGTGCCAGCAGCTTAGAACGGGGCGGGAGGCCAGATACGCAGTATTTT	CASSLERGGRPDTQYF
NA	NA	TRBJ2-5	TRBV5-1	TGCGCCAGCAGCCCTGTTACAGGGCAACAAGAGACCCAGTACTTC	CASSPVTGQQETQYF
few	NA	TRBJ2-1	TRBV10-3	TGTGCCATCAGTACTACGCGTCAGGACAGACCTACGCCTAACAATGAGCAGTTCTTC	CAISTTRQDRPTPNNEQFF
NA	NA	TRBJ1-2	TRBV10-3	TGTGCCATCAAAGAGGGCTCCGGGGGCTATGGCTACACCTTC	CAIKEGSGGYGYTF
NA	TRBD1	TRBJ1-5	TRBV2	TGTGCCAGCAGTAAATGGACAGGAACGACTGCTAGCGTCAATCAGCCCCAGCATTTT	CASSKWTGTTASVNQPQHF
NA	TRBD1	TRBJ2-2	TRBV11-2	TGTGCCAGCAGCTTATTTACAGGGGGTACGAACACCGGGGAGCTGTTTTTT	CASSLFTGGTNTGELFF
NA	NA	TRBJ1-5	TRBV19	TGTGCCAGTAGCGACTACAGGGTTTATAGCAATCAGCCCCAGCATTTT	CASSDYRVYSNQPQHF
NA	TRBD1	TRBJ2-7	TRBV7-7	TGTGCTAGCAGCATCCGGGACAGGGGGGAGCAGTACTTC	CASSIRDRGEQYF
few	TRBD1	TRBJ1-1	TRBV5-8	TGTGCCAGCAGCTTGGGACAGGGGGCTACTGAAGCTTTCTTT	CASSLGQGATEAFF
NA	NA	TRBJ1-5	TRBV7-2	TGTGCCAGCAGCTTAGGGCAGGGGTCCGGGAATCAGCCCCAGCATTTT	CASSLGQGSGNQPQHF
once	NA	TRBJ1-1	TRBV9	TGTGCCAGCAGCCCTCTCACAGGGATGAACACTGAAGCTTTCTTT	CASSPLTGMNTEAFF
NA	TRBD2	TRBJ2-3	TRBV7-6	TGTGCCAGCAGCTTAGGAGCGGGGGGCTCCTATAGCACAGATACGCAGTATTTT	CASSLGAGGSYSTDTQYF
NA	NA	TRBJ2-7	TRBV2	TGTGCCAGCAGTGACCAAATTGGAGACGAGCAGTACTTC	CASSDQIGDEQYF
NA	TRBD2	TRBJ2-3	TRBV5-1	TGCGCCAGCAGCCAGACTAGCGGGGGGGCCCGGGATACGCAGTATTTT	CASSQTSGGARDTQYF
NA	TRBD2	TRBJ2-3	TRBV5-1	TGCGCCAGCAGCTTGGCTAGCGGATACACAGATACGCAGTATTTT	CASSLASGYTDTQYF
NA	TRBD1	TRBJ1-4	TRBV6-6	TGTGCCAGCAGCCCTACAGGGGGCGAACTGTTTTTT	CASSPTGGELFF
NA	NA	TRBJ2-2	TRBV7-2	TGTGCCAGCAGCTCATCCCGAGAGGGTGCGGGCACCGGGGAGCTGTTTTTT	CASSSSREGAGTGELFF